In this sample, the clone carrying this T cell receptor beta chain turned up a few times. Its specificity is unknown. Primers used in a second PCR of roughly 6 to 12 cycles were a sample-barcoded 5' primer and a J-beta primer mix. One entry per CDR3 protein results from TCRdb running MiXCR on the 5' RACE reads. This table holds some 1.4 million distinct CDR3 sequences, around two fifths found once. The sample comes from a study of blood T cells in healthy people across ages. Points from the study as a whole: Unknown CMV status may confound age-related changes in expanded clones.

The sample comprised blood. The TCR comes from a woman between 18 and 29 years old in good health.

The DNA of the CDR3 is TGCGCCAGCAGCTTGGAACTAGCGGTCCGGGGGCAAGAGACCCAGTACTTC. Its protein is CASSLELAVRGQETQYF. J is TRBJ2-5 and V is TRBV5-1, with 8 bases that match TRBD2. V gave up 0 bases and J gave up 2 bases; unmatched junction bases: 9. The germline CDR1 and CDR2 sequences are SGHRS and YFSETQ. The CDR3 has 17 amino acids.